A selection of T cell receptor beta chains follows, all from one sample in a study of control samples from healthy donors and cancer patients. TCRdb's table, derived via immunoSEQ multiplex PCR, lists solely in-frame clones and lacks some. The sample has about 140,000 clones; 91% are singletons. The sequenced material came from blood. The receptors stem from a man in his thirties or forties in good health. Each CDR3 is given with its conserved first and last residue. A D gene is named only where the DNA matches it firmly. Expanded clones are given a class, and other clones once, few, many or no size at all.

d_gene | j_gene | len | v_gene | abundance | CDR3nt | CDR3aa
- | TRBJ2-5 | 14 | TRBV2 | once | TGTGCCAGCAATGGACCGCCGAAAACGAAGACCCAGTACTTC | CASNGPPKTKTQYF
- | TRBJ1-2 | 12 | TRBV6-5 | - | TGTGCCAGCAGGCAAGACAGGCCTGGCTACACCTTC | CASRQDRPGYTF
- | TRBJ1-2 | 13 | TRBV7-9 | - | TGTGCCAGCAGCTTCAACAGTCCCTATGGCTACACCTTC | CASSFNSPYGYTF
- | TRBJ2-2 | 13 | TRBV6-5 | - | TGTGCCAGCAGCTCCCGACCGACCGGGGAGCTGTTTTTT | CASSSRPTGELFF
- | TRBJ2-2 | 11 | TRBV2 | - | TGTGCCAGCAGTGAGTCCGGGGAGCTGTTTTTT | CASSESGELFF
- | TRBJ1-5 | 13 | TRBV6-6 | - | TGTGCCAGCAGTTACGTTTCCAATCAGCCCCAGCATTTT | CASSYVSNQPQHF
- | TRBJ1-5 | 14 | TRBV28 | - | TGTGCCAGCAGAACAGACGGATCAAATCAGCCCCAGCATTTT | CASRTDGSNQPQHF
TRBD1 | TRBJ1-1 | 14 | TRBV11-1 | once | TGTGCCAGCAGCCGACGGGACAGGGACCCTGAAGCTTTCTTT | CASSRRDRDPEAFF
- | TRBJ2-1 | 10 | TRBV20-1 | - | TGCAGTGCCCACGGGGATGAGCAGTTCTTC | CSAHGDEQFF
- | TRBJ2-6 | 13 | TRBV18 | - | TGTGCCAGCTCCCCGCGAGGGGCCAACGTCCTGACTTTC | CASSPRGANVLTF
- | TRBJ1-1 | 15 | TRBV21-1 | - | TGTGCCAGCAGCAAAGGCAGGGAAGAACTCACTGAAGCTTTCTTT | CASSKGREELTEAFF
TRBD2 | TRBJ2-2 | 17 | TRBV6-4 | - | TGTGCCAGCAAGATGAATAGCGGGGGGGCGAACACCGGGGAGCTGTTTTTT | CASKMNSGGANTGELFF
- | TRBJ1-3 | 15 | TRBV21-1 | - | TGTGCCAGCGTCTCCCGGCGGGCTTCTGGAAACACCATATATTTT | CASVSRRASGNTIYF
- | TRBJ1-2 | 14 | TRBV27 | - | TGTGCCAGCAGTCCTCTACAGGGAAGTTATGGCTACACCTTC | CASSPLQGSYGYTF
- | TRBJ2-7 | 15 | TRBV11-2 | - | TGTGCCAGCAGCTTTGGTACCGGAAGGGGCCACGAGCAGTACTTC | CASSFGTGRGHEQYF
TRBD1 | TRBJ2-2 | 14 | TRBV28 | - | TGTGCCAGCAGTTTAACAGGGGATGGCGGGGAGCTGTTTTTT | CASSLTGDGGELFF
TRBD1 | TRBJ1-2 | 15 | TRBV6-6 | - | TGTGCCAGCAGTTACTCAAGACAGGGTTCGGGTGGCTACACCTTC | CASSYSRQGSGGYTF
- | TRBJ1-5 | 14 | TRBV2 | once | TGTGCCAGCAGTGAAGTCCGTACCAATCAGCCCCAGCATTTT | CASSEVRTNQPQHF
- | TRBJ1-3 | 13 | TRBV6-5 | - | TGTGCCAGCAGAAAGGGGCCAGGAAACACCATATATTTT | CASRKGPGNTIYF
- | TRBJ1-1 | 13 | TRBV9 | - | TGTGCCAGCAGCGTAGGGGGGTTCGATGAAGCTTTCTTT | CASSVGGFDEAFF
TRBD2 | TRBJ2-7 | 11 | TRBV28 | - | TGTGCCAGCAGTCTGTGGGAGGGAACTTACTTC | CASSLWEGTYF
TRBD1 | TRBJ1-6 | 14 | TRBV3-1/TRBV3-2 | - | TGTGCCAGCAGCAGGGACAGGGTCAATTCACCCCTCCACTTT | CASSRDRVNSPLHF
- | TRBJ2-7 | 14 | TRBV3-1/TRBV3-2 | - | TGTGCCAGCAGCCGTGGGGCGGGGCCCTACGAGCAGTACTTC | CASSRGAGPYEQYF